The 24 T cell receptor beta chains below were found in one sample sequenced in a study of PD-L1 blockade in urothelial cancer. Regarding time point: pretreatment peripheral blood. Clones were sequenced by immunoSEQ multiplex PCR, and TCRdb holds only the in-frame ones, with some missing. The repertoire holds 60,000 to 75,000 clones, with approximately 83% as singletons. The material was PBMCs, obtained around atezolizumab (anti-PD-L1) treatment. These receptors came from a man aged 55-75 years with urothelial cancer.

This clone was observed a single time. The chain employs TRBV5-5 and TRBJ2-5; D unclear. CDR3 length: 13 amino acids. The V and J ends lost 0 bases and 2 bases respectively, with 5 bases between them. Germline assignment: CDR1 SGHKS and CDR2 YYEKEE (reference sequence). The CDR3 here is CASSLAVQETQYF. The CDR3, as DNA: TGTGCCAGCAGCTTGGCCGTACAAGAGACCCAGTACTTC. Looking up the rest from reference TRBV5-5 and TRBJ2-5 gives the full variable domain: DAGVTQSPTHLIKTRGQQVTLRCSPISGHKSVSWYQQVLGQGPQFIFQYYEKEERGRGNFPDRFSARQFPNYSSELNVNALLLGDSALYLCASSLAVQETQYFGPGTRLLVL.

The table lists this clone with a count of one. The gene calls are TRBV19 and TRBJ1-4; 8 nucleotides agree with TRBD1. CDR3 length: 14 residues. The germline CDR1 and CDR2 sequences are LNHDA and SQIVND (reference sequence). V trimming: 4 bases; J trimming: 6 bases; junction bases outside the gene matches: 4. CDR3 residues: CASSTQGAHEKLFF. The CDR3 DNA reads as TGTGCCAGTAGTACTCAGGGGGCGCATGAAAAACTGTTTTTT.

The V and J genes are TRBV7-2 and TRBJ1-2, with a tentative D call TRBD1 (5 bases). V lost 5 bases and J lost 6, with 19 bases in between. Germline V lookup: CDR1 SGHTA, CDR2 FQGNSA. This CDR3 has 15 amino acids. For the CDR3, the DNA is TGTGCCAGCAGCCCCCGGACACTCAGGGCGGATGGCTACACCTTC. It is translated as CASSPRTLRADGYTF.

DNA of the CDR3: TGTGCCAGCAGCGGACTAGCGGGGGAGTTGAGCACAGATACGCAGTATTTT. Its protein product is CASSGLAGELSTDTQYF. This rearrangement joins TRBV9 to TRBJ2-3, with 12 bases lining up with TRBD2. Germline assignment: CDR1 SGDLS and CDR2 YYNGEE. This CDR3 spans 17 amino acids. Trimming at V came to 3 bases and at J to 0 bases, leaving 5 bases not matched to a gene.

This rearrangement joins TRBV28 to TRBJ2-2; D may be TRBD2 (6 bases). Trimming took 3 bases from V and 4 from J, leaving 12 bases between them. The CDR3 length is 15 residues. CDR1 is MDHEN and CDR2 is SYDVKM in the germline V gene. This CDR3 is CASSFGGASTGELFF. CDR3 DNA sequence: TGTGCCAGCAGTTTCGGCGGGGCCTCCACCGGGGAGCTGTTTTTT.

This clone was seen once. This chain connects TRBV5-3 to TRBJ2-7, with D tentatively TRBD1 (6 bases). TRBV5-3 is classed as an ORF, of uncertain function. Trimming took off 4 bases at V and 1 base at J, with 12 bases between the two ends. The length of the CDR3 is 14 residues. In DNA, the CDR3 is TGTGCCAGAAGCCCTAGGACAGCGTCCTACGAGCAGTACTTC. Protein sequence: CARSPRTASYEQYF.

CDR3 region: CASLPDKHYGYTF. The CDR3 region has the DNA TGTGCCAGCCTACCTGACAAACACTATGGCTACACCTTC. The rearrangement uses TRBV2 and TRBJ1-2; D ambiguous. V was cut by 8 bases and J by 3 bases, with 13 bases left in between. The CDR3 length is 13 residues. Germline V gene lookup returns CDR1 SNHLY and CDR2 FYNNEI.

The chain couples TRBV5-4 to TRBJ2-1; 10 bases agree with TRBD2. This CDR3 has 15 residues. With 2 bases clipped from V and 3 bases from J, the junction kept 2 bases outside the gene matches. From germline, CDR1 is SGHNT and CDR2 YYREEE (reference sequence). CDR3 nucleotides: TGTGCCAGCAGCTTAGGACTAGCGGTCTACAATGAGCAGTTCTTC. It specifies CASSLGLAVYNEQFF.

This clone has just a few counts. V is TRBV19 and J is TRBJ1-3; D is perhaps TRBD1 (5 bases). With 3 bases removed from V and 3 bases from J, the gap between germline ends came to 12 bases. CDR1 is LNHDA, CDR2 SQIVND, per germline (reference sequence). The CDR3 is 15 residues long. CDR3 coding DNA: TGTGCCAGTAGTATGCGCAGGGTCGTTGGAAACACCATATATTTT. This encodes CASSMRRVVGNTIYF.

The J gene is TRBJ1-5, the V gene TRBV5-1; 8 positions match TRBD1. The CDR3 runs to 14 residues. The germline V gene has CDR1 SGHRS and CDR2 YFSETQ. The V segment lost 3 bases and the J segment 2 bases; nucleotides outside the gene matches: 1. The CDR3 bases are TGCGCCAGCAGCTCGACAGGGGGCAATCAGCCCCAGCATTTT. Its protein is CASSSTGGNQPQHF.

The chain is built from TRBV27 and TRBJ2-7; 9 nucleotides align to TRBD1. Germline-derived CDR1 and CDR2 are MNHEY and SMNVEV (reference sequence). After removal of 2 bases from V and 0 bases from J, the junction contained 8 bases not matched to a gene. The CDR3 has 17 residues. Written as DNA, the CDR3 is TGTGCCAGCAGTTTAAGGGTCGGGACAGGGACCTCCTACGAGCAGTACTTC. It is translated as CASSLRVGTGTSYEQYF.

The chain has TRBV7-2 and TRBJ2-5; 7 nucleotides align to TRBD2. The CDR3 consists of 16 residues. With 4 bases clipped from V and 1 base from J, the junction kept 9 bases outside the gene matches. Germline CDR1 and CDR2: SGHTA and FQGNSA. Here the CDR3 reads CASSSLSGGSQETQYF. As DNA, the CDR3 is TGTGCCAGCAGCTCCCTTTCGGGGGGATCCCAAGAGACCCAGTACTTC.

CDR3 bases: TGTGCCAGCAGCTCCTTAATCGGTTATTCACCCCTCCACTTT. Its translation: CASSSLIGYSPLHF. This chain uses TRBV5-6 with TRBJ1-6; D gene unclear. Germline V lookup: CDR1 SGHDT, CDR2 YYEEEE. This CDR3 is built from 14 residues. Trimming stripped 3 bases from V and 8 bases from J, with 12 bases between.

This clone came up once. This sequence joins TRBV19 and TRBJ2-3, with 11 bases aligning to TRBD1. Trimming cost V 5 bases and J 0 bases; bases outside gene matches: 4. CDR3 size: 16 residues. CDR1 and CDR2 (germline): LNHDA, SQIVND (reference sequence). The DNA of the CDR3 is TGTGCCAGTAGTGAGGACAGGGGGCTAAGCACAGATACGCAGTATTTT. Translating gives CASSEDRGLSTDTQYF.

The CDR3, as DNA: TGTGCCTGGAGTCAGGGGCAGAACCTTAACTATGGCTACACCTTC. Translating gives CAWSQGQNLNYGYTF. The chain is built from TRBV30 and TRBJ1-2; a weak D match, TRBD1 (6 bases). CDR1 and CDR2 (germline): GTSNPN, SVGIG (reference sequence). Between the trimmed V and J ends, which lost 2 bases and 1 base, there was a span of 14 bases. The CDR3 is 15 amino acids.

CDR3 amino acids: CAWDTGGTEAFF. For the CDR3, the DNA is TGTGCCTGGGATACAGGGGGCACTGAAGCTTTCTTT. This chain links TRBV30 with TRBJ1-1, with 8 bases fitting TRBD1. The germline gives CDR1 GTSNPN, CDR2 SVGIG (reference sequence). The CDR3 runs 12 residues. V dropped 5 bases and J dropped 4; count of bases not matched to a gene: 3.

The rearrangement joins TRBV5-1 to TRBJ1-1, with 7 nucleotides matching TRBD1. The CDR3 has 14 residues. V gave up 0 bases and J gave up 3 bases; unmatched junction bases: 2. Germline assignment: CDR1 SGHRS and CDR2 YFSETQ. CDR3 region: CASSLEGGYTEAFF. For the CDR3, the DNA is TGCGCCAGCAGCTTGGAAGGGGGCTACACTGAAGCTTTCTTT.

This chain uses TRBV9 with TRBJ1-2, with TRBD1 as a possible D gene (5 bases). V gave up 3 bases and J gave up 4 bases, with 10 bases separating them. Germline CDR1 and CDR2: SGDLS and YYNGEE. The CDR3 loop spans 13 amino acids. The CDR3: CASSAQGPYGYTF. In DNA, the CDR3 is TGTGCCAGCAGCGCCCAGGGTCCCTATGGCTACACCTTC. The variable domain in full, completed from reference TRBV9 and TRBJ1-2, reads DSGVTQTPKHLITATGQRVTLRCSPRSGDLSVYWYQQSLDQGLQFLIQYYNGEERAKGNILERFSAQQFPDLHSELNLSSLELGDSALYFCASSAQGPYGYTFGSGTRLTVV.

The rearrangement joins TRBV19 to TRBJ2-3; 7 bases are a match to TRBD1. Germline V gene data show CDR1 as LNHDA and CDR2 as SQIVND (reference sequence). The trim removed 5 bases at V and 3 bases at J, leaving 5 bases unmatched. The CDR3 has 14 amino acids. CDR3 sequence: CASSVDRETDTQYF. The CDR3 bases are TGTGCCAGTAGTGTTGACAGGGAAACAGATACGCAGTATTTT.

V and J are TRBV9 and TRBJ2-3, with 10 positions matching TRBD2. The V and J ends lost 3 bases and 2 bases, in that order; junction bases with no gene match: 6. The CDR3 is made up of 16 amino acids. Germline CDR1 reads SGDLS; CDR2 reads YYNGEE. CDR3 residues: CASSAGTSEYTDTQYF. The CDR3 coding sequence is TGTGCCAGCAGCGCTGGGACTAGCGAGTACACAGATACGCAGTATTTT.

The rearrangement uses TRBV10-3 and TRBJ1-2, with 10 bases matching TRBD1. V was pared by 3 bases and J by 7 bases, with 8 bases of the junction left unmatched. Germline V gene sequence: CDR1 ENHRY, CDR2 SYGVKD. There are 15 residues in the CDR3. As DNA, the CDR3 is TGTGCCATCAGTGAACGGACAGGGGGTGCAGGTGGCTACACCTTC. Translated, it gives CAISERTGGAGGYTF.

V usage is TRBV6-5 and J usage is TRBJ2-3; 7 nucleotides agree with TRBD2. CDR3 length: 15 amino acids. Trimming took 6 bases from V and 0 from J; bases not matched to a gene: 6. Per germline, CDR1 MNHEY and CDR2 SVGAGI. CDR3 sequence reads: CASRRGGWSTDTQYF. In DNA, the CDR3 is TGTGCCAGCAGGCGGGGAGGGTGGAGCACAGATACGCAGTATTTT.

V gene TRBV9 combines with J gene TRBJ1-1, with D maybe TRBD1 (5 bases). This CDR3 has 17 amino acids. Germline CDR1 and CDR2: SGDLS and YYNGEE. The germline V and J ends were trimmed by 3 bases and 1 base, with 19 bases remaining between them. The CDR3: CASSAKGMGGANTEAFF. The CDR3 DNA reads as TGTGCCAGCAGCGCCAAGGGGATGGGAGGGGCGAACACTGAAGCTTTCTTT.

The V gene is TRBV7-9, the J gene TRBJ2-5, with 8 bases aligning to TRBD2. The V and J ends lost 6 bases and 5 bases, in that order; junction bases with no gene match: 8. This CDR3 comprises 14 residues. CDR1 is SEHNR, CDR2 FQNEAQ, per germline (reference sequence). CDR3 sequence: CASSGRGAAETQYF. CDR3 in DNA: TGTGCCAGCAGTGGGCGGGGGGCTGCTGAGACCCAGTACTTC. Full variable domain (outside the CDR3, taken from reference TRBV7-9 and TRBJ2-5): DTGVSQNPRHKITKRGQNVTFRCDPISEHNRLYWYRQTLGQGPEFLTYFQNEAQLEKSRLLSDRFSAERPKGSFSTLEIQRTEQGDSAMYLCASSGRGAAETQYFGPGTRLLVL.